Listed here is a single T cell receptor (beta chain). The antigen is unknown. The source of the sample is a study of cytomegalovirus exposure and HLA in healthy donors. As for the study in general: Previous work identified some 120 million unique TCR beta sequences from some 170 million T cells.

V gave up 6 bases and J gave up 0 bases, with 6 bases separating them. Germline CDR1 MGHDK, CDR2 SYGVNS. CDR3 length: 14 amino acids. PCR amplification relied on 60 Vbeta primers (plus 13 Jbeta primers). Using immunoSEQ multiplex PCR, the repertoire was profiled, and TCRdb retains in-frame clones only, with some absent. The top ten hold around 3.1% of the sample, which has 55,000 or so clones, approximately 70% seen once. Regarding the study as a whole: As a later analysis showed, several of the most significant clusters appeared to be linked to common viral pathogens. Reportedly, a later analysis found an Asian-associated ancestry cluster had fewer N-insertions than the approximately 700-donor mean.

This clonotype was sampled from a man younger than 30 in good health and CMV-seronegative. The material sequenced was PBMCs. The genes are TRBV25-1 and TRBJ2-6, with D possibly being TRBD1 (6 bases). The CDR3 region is CASRDSSGANVLTF. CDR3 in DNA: TGTGCCAGCAGGGACAGCTCTGGGGCCAACGTCCTGACTTTC.